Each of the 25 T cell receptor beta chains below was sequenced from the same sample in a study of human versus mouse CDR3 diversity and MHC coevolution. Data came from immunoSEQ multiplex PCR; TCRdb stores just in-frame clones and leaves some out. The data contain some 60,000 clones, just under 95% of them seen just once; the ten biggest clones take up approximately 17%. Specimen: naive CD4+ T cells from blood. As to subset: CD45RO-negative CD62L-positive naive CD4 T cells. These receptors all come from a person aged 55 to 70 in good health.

CDR3 coding DNA: TGTGCTAGTGGTCGACAGGATACAGATACGCAGTATTTT. Translating it yields CASGRQDTDTQYF. The chain joins TRBV12-5 to TRBJ2-3; D perhaps matches TRBD1 (6 bases). Germline assignment: CDR1 LGHNT and CDR2 FRNRAP. The V gene lost 5 bases and the J gene lost 3 bases, with 9 bases spanning the gap. The CDR3 runs to 13 residues.

This CDR3 reads CASSEIGGLVETQYF. CDR3 coding DNA: TGTGCCAGCAGTGAAATTGGGGGCCTGGTAGAGACCCAGTACTTC. V gene TRBV6-1 combines with J gene TRBJ2-5; perhaps TRBD1 as D (6 bases). CDR3 length: 15 residues. CDR1 is MNHNS and CDR2 is SASEGT in the germline V gene. V lost 2 bases, J lost 4 bases, and 14 bases lay in between.

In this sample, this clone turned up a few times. The DNA for the CDR3 is TGTGCCTGGGGACTAGCACACAACACCGGGGAGCTGTTTTTT. Amino acid sequence: CAWGLAHNTGELFF. The chain employs TRBV30 and TRBJ2-2; 8 bases match TRBD2. Germline trimming cut 5 bases from V and 2 bases from J; bases unmatched to any gene: 4. CDR1 is GTSNPN, CDR2 SVGIG, per germline (reference sequence). This CDR3 is built from 14 residues.

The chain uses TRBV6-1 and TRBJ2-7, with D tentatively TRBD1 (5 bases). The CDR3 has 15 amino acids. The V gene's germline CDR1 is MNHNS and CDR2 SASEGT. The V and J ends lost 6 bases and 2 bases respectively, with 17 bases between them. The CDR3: CASSLGSGLPYEQYF. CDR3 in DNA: TGTGCCAGCAGCCTCGGTTCAGGGCTGCCCTACGAGCAGTACTTC.

CDR3 coding DNA: TGTGCCAGCTCACCACCAGGCGGAGAGACCCAGTACTTC. This encodes CASSPPGGETQYF. This chain uses TRBV18 with TRBJ2-5; D uncertain. V lost 0 bases and J 4 bases, leaving 6 bases between the germline ends. The CDR3 is made up of 13 amino acids. The germline gives CDR1 KGHSH, CDR2 LQKENI. The full variable domain, rest sourced from reference TRBV18 and TRBJ2-5, is NAGVMQNPRHLVRRRGQEARLRCSPMKGHSHVYWYRQLPEEGLKFMVYLQKENIIDESGMPKERFSAEFPKEGPSILRIQQVVRGDSAAYFCASSPPGGETQYFGPGTRLLVL.

The CDR3: CASSIRDEQAQYF. The CDR3 DNA sequence: TGTGCCAGCAGCATTCGCGACGAACAGGCCCAGTACTTC. This chain links TRBV7-8 with TRBJ2-7; maybe TRBD1 (5 bases). The CDR3 sequence is 13 residues long. In germline, CDR1 is SGHVS, CDR2 FQNEAQ. The V and J ends lost 5 bases and 10 bases respectively, with 18 bases between them. The variable domain in full, completed from reference TRBV7-8 and TRBJ2-7, reads GAGVSQSPRYKVAKRGQDVALRCDPISGHVSLFWYQQALGQGPEFLTYFQNEAQLDKSGLPSDRFFAERPEGSVSTLKIQRTQQEDSAVYLCASSIRDEQAQYFGPGTRLTVT.

The CDR3 region has the DNA TGCGCCAGCAGCTTGGAAGCGGTCAACACCGGGGAGCTGTTTTTT. Its translation: CASSLEAVNTGELFF. V is TRBV5-1 and J is TRBJ2-2; a weak D match, TRBD2 (5 bases). CDR1 and CDR2 from the germline V gene are SGHRS and YFSETQ. Trimming took off 0 bases at V and 2 bases at J, with 8 bases between the two ends. The CDR3 extends over 15 amino acids.

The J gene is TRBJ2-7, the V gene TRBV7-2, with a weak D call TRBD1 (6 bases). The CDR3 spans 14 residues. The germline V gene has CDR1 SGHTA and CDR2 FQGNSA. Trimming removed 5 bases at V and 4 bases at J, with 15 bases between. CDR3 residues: CASSRQGFGYEQYF. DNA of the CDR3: TGTGCCAGCAGCCGCCAGGGGTTTGGGTACGAGCAGTACTTC.

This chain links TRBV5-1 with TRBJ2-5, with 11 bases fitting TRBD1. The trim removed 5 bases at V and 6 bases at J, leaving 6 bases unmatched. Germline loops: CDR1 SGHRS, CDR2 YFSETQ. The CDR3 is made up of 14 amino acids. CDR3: CASRPGQGAKTQYF. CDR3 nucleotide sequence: TGCGCCAGCAGACCCGGACAGGGGGCAAAGACCCAGTACTTC. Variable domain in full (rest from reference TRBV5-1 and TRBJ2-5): KAGVTQTPRYLIKTRGQQVTLSCSPISGHRSVSWYQQTPGQGLQFLFEYFSETQRNKGNFPGRFSGRQFSNSRSEMNVSTLELGDSALYLCASRPGQGAKTQYFGPGTRLLVL.

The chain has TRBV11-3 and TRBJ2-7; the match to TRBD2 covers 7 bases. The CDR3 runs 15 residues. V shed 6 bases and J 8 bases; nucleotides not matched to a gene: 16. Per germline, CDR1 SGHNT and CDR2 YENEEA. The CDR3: CASSLGGGTVGKQYF. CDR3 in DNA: TGTGCCAGCAGTCTTGGGGGAGGGACCGTTGGTAAGCAGTACTTC.

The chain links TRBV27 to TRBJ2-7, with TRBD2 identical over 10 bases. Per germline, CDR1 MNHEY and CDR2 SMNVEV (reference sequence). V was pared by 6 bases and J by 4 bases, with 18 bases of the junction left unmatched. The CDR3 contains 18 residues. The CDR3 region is CASSWEREGPAISYEQYF. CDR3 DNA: TGTGCCAGCAGCTGGGAGCGGGAGGGCCCCGCAATTTCGTACGAGCAGTACTTC.

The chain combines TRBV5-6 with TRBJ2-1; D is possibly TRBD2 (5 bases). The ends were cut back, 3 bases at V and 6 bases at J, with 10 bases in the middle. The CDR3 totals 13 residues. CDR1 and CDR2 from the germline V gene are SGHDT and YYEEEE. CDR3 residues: CASSSLATNEQFF. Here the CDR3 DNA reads TGTGCCAGCAGCTCGCTAGCAACCAATGAGCAGTTCTTC. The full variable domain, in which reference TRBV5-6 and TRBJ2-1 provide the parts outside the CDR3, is DAGVTQSPTHLIKTRGQQVTLRCSPKSGHDTVSWYQQALGQGPQFIFQYYEEEERQRGNFPDRFSGHQFPNYSSELNVNALLLGDSALYLCASSSLATNEQFFGPGTRLTVL.

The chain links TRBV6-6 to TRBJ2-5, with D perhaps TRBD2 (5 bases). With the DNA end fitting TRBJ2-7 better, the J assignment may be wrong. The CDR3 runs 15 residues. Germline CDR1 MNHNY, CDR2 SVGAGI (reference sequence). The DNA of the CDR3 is TGTGCCAGCAGTCAGACGCCTTGGGAGTCCTACGAGCAGTACTTC. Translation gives CASSQTPWESYEQYF.

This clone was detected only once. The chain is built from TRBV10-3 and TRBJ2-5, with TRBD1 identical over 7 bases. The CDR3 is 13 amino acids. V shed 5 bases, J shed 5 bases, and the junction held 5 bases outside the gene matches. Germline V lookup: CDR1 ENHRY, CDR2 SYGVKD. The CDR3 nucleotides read TGTGCCATCAGTACAGGGGACGGGGAGACCCAGTACTTC. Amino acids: CAISTGDGETQYF.

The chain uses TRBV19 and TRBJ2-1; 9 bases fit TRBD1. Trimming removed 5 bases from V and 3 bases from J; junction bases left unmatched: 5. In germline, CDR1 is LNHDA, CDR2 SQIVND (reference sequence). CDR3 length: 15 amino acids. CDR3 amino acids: CASSATGQGYNEQFF. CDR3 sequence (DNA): TGTGCCAGTAGTGCGACGGGACAGGGCTACAATGAGCAGTTCTTC.

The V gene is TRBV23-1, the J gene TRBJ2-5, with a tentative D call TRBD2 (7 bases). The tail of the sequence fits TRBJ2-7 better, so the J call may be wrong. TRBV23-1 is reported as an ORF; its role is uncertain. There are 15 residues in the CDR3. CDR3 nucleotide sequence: TGCGCCAGCACCCGGGGGGCAGGGATAGCCAACGAGCAGTACTTC. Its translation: CASTRGAGIANEQYF.

The chain's CDR3 is CSVDLVSYGYTF. The DNA for the CDR3 is TGCAGCGTTGATCTAGTTTCCTATGGCTACACCTTC. The J gene is TRBJ1-2, the V gene TRBV29-1; no clear D. Germline CDR1 reads SQVTM; CDR2 reads ANQGSEA. The CDR3 runs 12 residues. Trimming cost V 3 bases and J 4 bases, with 9 bases left between them.

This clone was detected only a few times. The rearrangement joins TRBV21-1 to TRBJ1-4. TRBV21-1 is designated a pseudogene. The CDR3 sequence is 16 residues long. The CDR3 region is CASNPPKEETNEKLFF. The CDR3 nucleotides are TGTGCCAGCAATCCCCCAAAAGAGGAGACTAATGAAAAACTGTTTTTT.

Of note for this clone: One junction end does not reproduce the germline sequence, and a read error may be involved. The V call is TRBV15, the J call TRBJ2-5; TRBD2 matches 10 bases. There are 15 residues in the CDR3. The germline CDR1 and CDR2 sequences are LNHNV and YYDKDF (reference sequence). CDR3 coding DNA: TGTGCCACCAGCCGAGAAGGACTAGCGGAAGAGACCCAGTACTTC. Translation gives CATSREGLAEETQYF.

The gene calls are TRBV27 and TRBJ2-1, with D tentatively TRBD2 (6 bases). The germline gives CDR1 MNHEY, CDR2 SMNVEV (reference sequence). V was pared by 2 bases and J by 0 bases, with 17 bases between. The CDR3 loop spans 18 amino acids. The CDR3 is CASSLRSLAVSSYNEQFF. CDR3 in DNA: TGTGCCAGCAGTTTACGGAGTTTAGCGGTTAGCTCCTACAATGAGCAGTTCTTC.

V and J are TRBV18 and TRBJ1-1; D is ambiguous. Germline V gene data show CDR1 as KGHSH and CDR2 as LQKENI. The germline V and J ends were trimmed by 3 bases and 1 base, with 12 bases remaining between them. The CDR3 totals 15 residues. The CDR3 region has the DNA TGTGCCAGCTCACCGAGTGGCGGTTCGAACACTGAAGCTTTCTTT. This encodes CASSPSGGSNTEAFF.

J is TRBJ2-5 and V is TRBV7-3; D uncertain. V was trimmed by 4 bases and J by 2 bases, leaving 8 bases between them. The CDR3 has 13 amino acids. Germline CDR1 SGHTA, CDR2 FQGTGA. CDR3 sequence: CASSSQSQETQYF. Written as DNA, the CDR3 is TGTGCCAGCAGCTCCCAGTCTCAAGAGACCCAGTACTTC.

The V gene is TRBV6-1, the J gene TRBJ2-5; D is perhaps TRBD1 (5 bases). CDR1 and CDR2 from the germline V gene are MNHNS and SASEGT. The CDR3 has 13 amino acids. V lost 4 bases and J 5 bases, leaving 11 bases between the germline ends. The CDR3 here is CASSVAGIETQYF. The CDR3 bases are TGTGCCAGCAGTGTCGCAGGGATTGAGACCCAGTACTTC.

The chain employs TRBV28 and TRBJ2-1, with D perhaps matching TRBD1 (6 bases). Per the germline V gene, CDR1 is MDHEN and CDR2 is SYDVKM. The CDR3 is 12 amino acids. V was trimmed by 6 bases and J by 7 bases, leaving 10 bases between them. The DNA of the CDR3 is TGTGCCAGCAGGGGCCAGGGGAATGAGCAGTTCTTC. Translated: CASRGQGNEQFF.

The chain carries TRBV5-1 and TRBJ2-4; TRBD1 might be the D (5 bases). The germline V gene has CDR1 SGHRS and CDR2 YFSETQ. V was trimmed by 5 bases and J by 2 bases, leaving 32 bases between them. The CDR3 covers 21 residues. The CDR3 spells CASRHNRNSFFSGLTKNIQYF. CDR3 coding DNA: TGCGCCAGCAGACACAACCGGAACTCTTTTTTTTCAGGGTTGACCAAAAACATTCAGTACTTC. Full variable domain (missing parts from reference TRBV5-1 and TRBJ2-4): KAGVTQTPRYLIKTRGQQVTLSCSPISGHRSVSWYQQTPGQGLQFLFEYFSETQRNKGNFPGRFSGRQFSNSRSEMNVSTLELGDSALYLCASRHNRNSFFSGLTKNIQYFGAGTRLSVL.